This record covers a single TCR beta chain. The data belong to a study of blood T cells in healthy people across ages. The CDR3 spans 12 residues. CDR1 is SQVTM, CDR2 ANQGSEA, per germline. Deletions cut 4 bases from V and 7 bases from J, with 11 bases between. A second PCR, run for about 6 to 11 cycles, used a sample-barcoded 5' primer plus a J-beta primer mix. TCRdb reprocessed the 5' RACE reads via MiXCR and lists one record per CDR3 protein. The sample includes 500,000 to 700,000 distinct CDR3 sequences, approximately 30% of them seen just once. The V call is TRBV29-1, the J call TRBJ2-1, with D possibly being TRBD1 or TRBD2 (5 bases each). The source material was blood. The receptor comes from a woman aged 80 or older in good health. The CDR3 here is CSVGGTGNEQFF. Written as DNA, the CDR3 is TGCAGCGTTGGTGGGACGGGGAATGAGCAGTTCTTC.